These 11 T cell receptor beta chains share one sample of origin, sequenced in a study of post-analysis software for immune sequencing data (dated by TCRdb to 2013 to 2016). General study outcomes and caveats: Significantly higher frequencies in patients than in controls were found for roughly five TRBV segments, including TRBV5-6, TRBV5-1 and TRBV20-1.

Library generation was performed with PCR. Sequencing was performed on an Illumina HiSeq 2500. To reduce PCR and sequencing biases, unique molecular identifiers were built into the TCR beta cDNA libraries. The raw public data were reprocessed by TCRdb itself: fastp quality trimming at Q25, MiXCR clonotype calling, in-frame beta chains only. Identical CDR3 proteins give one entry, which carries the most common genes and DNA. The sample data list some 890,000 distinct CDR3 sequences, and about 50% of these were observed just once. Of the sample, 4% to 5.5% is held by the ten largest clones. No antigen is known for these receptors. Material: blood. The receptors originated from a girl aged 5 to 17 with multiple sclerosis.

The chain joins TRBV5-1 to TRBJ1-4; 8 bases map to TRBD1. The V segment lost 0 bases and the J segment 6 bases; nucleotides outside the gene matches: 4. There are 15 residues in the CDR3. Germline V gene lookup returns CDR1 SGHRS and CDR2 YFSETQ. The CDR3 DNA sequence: TGCGCCAGCAGCTTGGGGGACAGGAGCGATGAAAAACTGTTTTTT. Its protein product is CASSLGDRSDEKLFF.

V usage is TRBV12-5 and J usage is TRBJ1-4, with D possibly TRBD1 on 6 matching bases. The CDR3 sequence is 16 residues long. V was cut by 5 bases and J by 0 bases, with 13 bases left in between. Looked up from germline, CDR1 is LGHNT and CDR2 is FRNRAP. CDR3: CASGTRQEATNEKLFF. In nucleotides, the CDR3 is TGTGCTAGTGGTACCCGACAGGAAGCAACTAATGAAAAACTGTTTTTT.

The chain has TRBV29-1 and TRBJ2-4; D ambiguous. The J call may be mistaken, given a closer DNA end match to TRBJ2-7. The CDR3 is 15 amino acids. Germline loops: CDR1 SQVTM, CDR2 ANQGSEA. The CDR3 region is CSVAPTPFDSYEQYF. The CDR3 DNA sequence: TGCAGCGTTGCACCGACTCCCTTCGACTCCTACGAGCAGTACTTC.

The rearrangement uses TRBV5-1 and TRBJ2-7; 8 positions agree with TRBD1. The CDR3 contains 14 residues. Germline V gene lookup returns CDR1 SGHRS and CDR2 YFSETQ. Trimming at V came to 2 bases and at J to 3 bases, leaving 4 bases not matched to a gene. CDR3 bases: TGCGCCAGCAGCTTCAGCAGGGGGCTCTACGAGCAGTACTTC. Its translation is CASSFSRGLYEQYF.

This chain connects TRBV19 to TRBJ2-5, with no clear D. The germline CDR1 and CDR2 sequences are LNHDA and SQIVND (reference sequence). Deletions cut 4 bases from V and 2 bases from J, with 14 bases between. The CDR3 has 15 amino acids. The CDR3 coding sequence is TGTGCCAGTAGTACGCCGAGCGCAGGTCAAGAGACCCAGTACTTC. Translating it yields CASSTPSAGQETQYF.

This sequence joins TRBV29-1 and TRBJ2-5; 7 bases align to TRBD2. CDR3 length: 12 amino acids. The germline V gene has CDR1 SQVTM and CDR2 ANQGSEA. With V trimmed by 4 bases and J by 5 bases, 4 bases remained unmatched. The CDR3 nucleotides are TGCAGCGTTGGGGAGGGATCGGAGACCCAGTACTTC. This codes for CSVGEGSETQYF.

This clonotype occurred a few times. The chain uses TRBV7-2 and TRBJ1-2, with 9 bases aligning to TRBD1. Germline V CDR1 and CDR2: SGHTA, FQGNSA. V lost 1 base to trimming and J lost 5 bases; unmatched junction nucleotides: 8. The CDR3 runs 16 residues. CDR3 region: CASSLDIRTGDYGYTF. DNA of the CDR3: TGTGCCAGCAGCTTAGACATTAGGACAGGGGATTATGGCTACACCTTC.

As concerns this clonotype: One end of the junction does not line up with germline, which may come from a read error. CDR3 sequence (DNA): TGCGCCAGCAGCGCGACCTCCCACGAGCAGTACTTC. Translation gives CASSATSHEQYF. The chain couples TRBV5-1 to TRBJ2-5; D not certain. The end of the DNA aligns better with TRBJ2-7, so the J call may be wrong. CDR3 length: 12 residues. CDR1 and CDR2 from the germline V gene are SGHRS and YFSETQ.

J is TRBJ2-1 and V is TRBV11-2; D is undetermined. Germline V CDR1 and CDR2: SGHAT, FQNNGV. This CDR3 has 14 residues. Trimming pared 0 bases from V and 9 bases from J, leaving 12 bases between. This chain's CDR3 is CASSLDPSKGEQFF. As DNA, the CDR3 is TGTGCCAGCAGCTTAGACCCCTCGAAGGGTGAGCAGTTCTTC.

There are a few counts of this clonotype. CDR3 loop: CASSLVAGWTDTQYF. CDR3 bases: TGTGCCAGCAGCTTAGTCGCGGGGTGGACAGATACGCAGTATTTT. The chain joins TRBV7-8 to TRBJ2-3, with D maybe TRBD2 (6 bases). The CDR3 runs 15 residues. Germline values: CDR1 SGHVS, CDR2 FQNEAQ. Between the trimmed V and J ends, which lost 1 base and 3 bases, there was a span of 11 bases.

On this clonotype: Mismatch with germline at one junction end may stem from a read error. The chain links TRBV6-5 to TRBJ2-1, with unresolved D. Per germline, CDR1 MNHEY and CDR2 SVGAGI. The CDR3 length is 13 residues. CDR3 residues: CAGSYSWGNEQFF. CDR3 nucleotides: TGTGCCGGCAGTTACTCCTGGGGTAATGAGCAGTTCTTC.